The 28 T cell receptor beta chains given below trace back to one sample, sequenced in a study of blood T cell repertoires in COVID-19. Profiled with immunoSEQ multiplex PCR; TCRdb holds only in-frame clones, not every one. This sample has tens of thousands of clones; approximately 77% occur once, and the top ten carry roughly 0.83%. Sequencing used peripheral blood. The receptor source for this set is an older woman with acute or convalescent COVID-19.

The chain employs TRBV19 and TRBJ2-2; unclear D gene. CDR3 length: 13 residues. CDR1 is LNHDA and CDR2 is SQIVND in the germline V gene (reference sequence). Trimming removed 4 bases from V and 2 bases from J, with 5 bases in between. The DNA for the CDR3 is TGTGCCAGTAGTAGAGGTAACACCGGGGAGCTGTTTTTT. Amino acid sequence: CASSRGNTGELFF.

This clone was detected once. This rearrangement joins TRBV19 to TRBJ2-1, with 11 bases lining up with TRBD2. This CDR3 has 20 residues. CDR1 is LNHDA and CDR2 is SQIVND in the germline V gene (reference sequence). V lost 3 bases, J lost 1 base, and 14 bases stayed unmatched. The CDR3 DNA follows: TGTGCCAGTAGTATTCGTCCCTATAGCGGGAGGGCCGGGTCCTACAATGAGCAGTTCTTC. It yields the protein CASSIRPYSGRAGSYNEQFF.

This clone was seen once. The CDR3 protein is CASSLVPEGSPLHF. The CDR3 region has the DNA TGTGCCAGCAGCTTAGTCCCGGAGGGTTCACCCCTCCACTTT. The chain carries TRBV7-2 and TRBJ1-6; D remains unclear. The germline V gene has CDR1 SGHTA and CDR2 FQGNSA. The CDR3 is 14 amino acids. Trimming left V 1 base short and J 9 bases short, with 10 bases between. Full variable domain (missing parts from reference TRBV7-2 and TRBJ1-6): GAGVSQSPSNKVTEKGKDVELRCDPISGHTALYWYRQSLGQGLEFLIYFQGNSAPDKSGLPSDRFSAERTGGSVSTLTIQRTQQEDSAVYLCASSLVPEGSPLHFGNGTRLTVT.

This chain links TRBV9 with TRBJ2-3, with D perhaps TRBD2 (5 bases). CDR3 length: 14 amino acids. Trimming cost V 0 bases and J 3 bases, with 8 bases left between them. Per germline, CDR1 SGDLS and CDR2 YYNGEE. CDR3 amino acids: CASSVDGVTDTQYF. The CDR3 nucleotides read TGTGCCAGCAGCGTAGACGGGGTTACAGATACGCAGTATTTT.

The sample holds a few counts of this clone. J is TRBJ2-3 and V is TRBV19; TRBD2 might be the D (5 bases). Germline V CDR1 and CDR2: LNHDA, SQIVND (reference sequence). The CDR3 totals 14 residues. Trimming stripped 2 bases from V and 3 bases from J, with 9 bases between. CDR3 in amino acids: CASSIPGLTDTQYF. DNA of the CDR3: TGTGCCAGTAGTATACCGGGGTTAACAGATACGCAGTATTTT.

The rearrangement links TRBV30 to TRBJ1-1, with D tentatively TRBD1 (5 bases). Trimming pared 3 bases from V and 11 bases from J, leaving 19 bases between. Germline CDR1 is GTSNPN and CDR2 is SVGIG (reference sequence). The CDR3 consists of 13 residues. The CDR3 nucleotides are TGTGCCTGGAGCCCCCAAGCGGGGGATGATGCTTTCTTT. This codes for CAWSPQAGDDAFF.

The genes are TRBV29-1 and TRBJ2-1; TRBD2 aligns across 7 bases. V was clipped by 6 bases and J by 7 bases; unmatched bases: 12. CDR3 length: 14 residues. CDR1 is SQVTM and CDR2 is ANQGSEA in the germline V gene. The CDR3 DNA reads as TGCAGCGTAATACTAGCGCCGCCGAAGAATGAGCAGTTCTTC. Translation gives CSVILAPPKNEQFF.

The chain uses TRBV19 and TRBJ2-1; 10 nucleotides line up with TRBD2. V shed 6 bases, J shed 9 bases, and the junction held 11 bases outside the gene matches. This CDR3 has 15 amino acids. Germline CDR1 LNHDA, CDR2 SQIVND (reference sequence). The CDR3 DNA reads TGTGCCAGTAGGCCATCGGGACTAGCGAAAGGTGAGCAGTTCTTC. Protein product: CASRPSGLAKGEQFF.

This chain uses TRBV18 with TRBJ2-7, with a possible D match to TRBD2 (6 bases). The V and J ends lost 6 bases and 3 bases respectively, with 18 bases between them. Germline V gene sequence: CDR1 KGHSH, CDR2 LQKENI. This CDR3 is built from 15 residues. Written as DNA, the CDR3 is TGTGCCAGCTCGACTAGGGGACCAAGCGGCTACGAGCAGTACTTC. It translates to CASSTRGPSGYEQYF.

V gene TRBV30 combines with J gene TRBJ2-3; 11 bases line up with TRBD2. V shed 0 bases and J 9 bases; nucleotides not matched to a gene: 17. The CDR3 is 18 residues long. The germline gives CDR1 GTSNPN, CDR2 SVGIG (reference sequence). The CDR3 spells CAWSVSTSGSRPPGTQYF. Written as DNA, the CDR3 is TGTGCCTGGAGTGTAAGTACTAGCGGGAGTAGACCCCCAGGGACGCAGTATTTT. Together with reference TRBV30 and TRBJ2-3, the CDR3 gives the full variable domain: SQTIHQWPATLVQPVGSPLSLECTVEGTSNPNLYWYRQAAGRGLQLLFYSVGIGQISSEVPQNLSASRPQDRQFILSSKKLLLSDSGFYLCAWSVSTSGSRPPGTQYFGPGTRLTVL.

The gene calls are TRBV28 and TRBJ1-2, with 9 bases identical to TRBD1. J gave up 3 bases and V 3 bases, and 5 bases lay outside the gene matches. The CDR3 loop spans 15 amino acids. Germline V gene sequence: CDR1 MDHEN, CDR2 SYDVKM. The chain's CDR3 is CASSFGGQGYYGYTF. CDR3 in DNA: TGTGCCAGCAGTTTTGGAGGACAGGGGTACTATGGCTACACCTTC.

This clone was detected only once. The rearrangement uses TRBV7-2 and TRBJ2-1, with D possibly matching TRBD1 (7 bases). Germline V gives CDR1 SGHTA, CDR2 FQGNSA. The CDR3 runs to 16 residues. V was trimmed by 4 bases and J by 0 bases, leaving 13 bases between them. The CDR3 loop reads CASSYGGTVSYNEQFF. The CDR3 coding sequence is TGTGCCAGCAGCTATGGGGGGACAGTCTCCTACAATGAGCAGTTCTTC. The full variable domain, in which reference TRBV7-2 and TRBJ2-1 provide the parts outside the CDR3, is GAGVSQSPSNKVTEKGKDVELRCDPISGHTALYWYRQSLGQGLEFLIYFQGNSAPDKSGLPSDRFSAERTGGSVSTLTIQRTQQEDSAVYLCASSYGGTVSYNEQFFGPGTRLTVL.

V usage is TRBV18 and J usage is TRBJ2-3, with D perhaps TRBD1 (6 bases). The CDR3 extends over 14 amino acids. Deletions cut 3 bases from V and 6 bases from J, with 13 bases between. Germline lookup yields CDR1 KGHSH and CDR2 LQKENI. CDR3 sequence (DNA): TGTGCCAGCTCACCCCTGGACAGTTTTGATACGCAGTATTTT. Amino acids: CASSPLDSFDTQYF. Complete variable domain (other parts from reference TRBV18 and TRBJ2-3): NAGVMQNPRHLVRRRGQEARLRCSPMKGHSHVYWYRQLPEEGLKFMVYLQKENIIDESGMPKERFSAEFPKEGPSILRIQQVVRGDSAAYFCASSPLDSFDTQYFGPGTRLTVL.

The chain is built from TRBV28 and TRBJ2-7; possible D gene TRBD1, 5 bases. This CDR3 contains 15 residues. CDR1 and CDR2 (germline): MDHEN, SYDVKM. V was cut by 6 bases and J by 7 bases, with 22 bases left in between. CDR3 sequence reads: CASRPPDRGFDEQYF. The CDR3 coding sequence is TGTGCCAGCAGGCCCCCCGACAGAGGCTTTGATGAGCAGTACTTC.

The genes are TRBV2 and TRBJ2-7, with D possibly TRBD2 on 5 matching bases. V lost 10 bases, J lost 2 bases, and 12 bases lay in between. The germline CDR1 and CDR2 sequences are SNHLY and FYNNEI. The CDR3 has 12 residues. The CDR3 DNA reads TGTGCCACCCGGACTGATACCTACGAGCAGTACTTC. Translated, it gives CATRTDTYEQYF.

This chain uses TRBV27 with TRBJ2-7; TRBD1 matches 7 bases. V trimming: 6 bases; J trimming: 2 bases; junction bases outside the gene matches: 4. Germline CDR1 and CDR2: MNHEY and SMNVEV (reference sequence). CDR3 length: 13 amino acids. In nucleotides, the CDR3 is TGTGCCAGCAGCTGGGACAGCACCTACGAGCAGTACTTC. It specifies CASSWDSTYEQYF.

The J gene is TRBJ2-7, the V gene TRBV9; the D gene is possibly TRBD1 (5 bases). V lost 2 bases and J lost 3, with 15 bases in between. Germline V gene sequence: CDR1 SGDLS, CDR2 YYNGEE. This CDR3 has 15 amino acids. In nucleotides, the CDR3 is TGTGCCAGCAGCGTGGGGCATTCAACTAACTACGAGCAGTACTTC. Its translation: CASSVGHSTNYEQYF.

This clone came up many times. The genes are TRBV7-9 and TRBJ2-5, with D uncertain. This CDR3 contains 14 residues. Germline loops: CDR1 SEHNR, CDR2 FQNEAQ (reference sequence). The V and J ends lost 2 bases and 2 bases respectively, with 9 bases between them. The CDR3 protein is CASSLSRLQETQYF. In nucleotides, the CDR3 is TGTGCCAGCAGCTTATCGCGGCTACAAGAGACCCAGTACTTC.

The V call is TRBV6-5, the J call TRBJ2-3; 7 positions match TRBD2. The trim removed 5 bases at V and 1 base at J, leaving 6 bases unmatched. The CDR3 runs 15 residues. Germline loops: CDR1 MNHEY, CDR2 SVGAGI. CDR3 coding DNA: TGTGCCAGCAGTCCAGGACTAGTTGGCACAGATACGCAGTATTTT. Translated, it gives CASSPGLVGTDTQYF.

V and J are TRBV13 and TRBJ2-1; TRBD2 agrees at 8 bases. Unmatched junction bases numbered 12, after V lost 6 bases and J lost 5 bases. CDR1 PRHDT and CDR2 FYEKMQ come from the germline V gene (reference sequence). The CDR3 spans 16 residues. The CDR3 DNA reads as TGTGCCAGCAGGGGGAGCGGGGGCCTTGCCCACAATGAGCAGTTCTTC. Amino acids: CASRGSGGLAHNEQFF.

The CDR3 protein is CASRSRWVAGGSSYNEQFF. In nucleotides, the CDR3 is TGTGCCAGCAGGTCCCGGTGGGTGGCGGGGGGCAGCTCCTACAATGAGCAGTTCTTC. The chain uses TRBV9 and TRBJ2-1; 8 nucleotides line up with TRBD2. V lost 5 bases to trimming and J lost 0 bases; unmatched junction nucleotides: 16. This CDR3 region has 19 residues. Looked up from germline, CDR1 is SGDLS and CDR2 is YYNGEE.

CDR3: CASSPAGGVTDTQYF. The CDR3 bases are TGTGCCAGCAGTCCCGCCGGGGGGGTTACAGATACGCAGTATTTT. This sequence joins TRBV7-2 and TRBJ2-3, with 8 bases identical to TRBD2. The trim removed 6 bases at V and 3 bases at J, leaving 8 bases unmatched. CDR3 length: 15 amino acids. Germline V lookup: CDR1 SGHTA, CDR2 FQGNSA.

This clone was counted only a few times. The chain is built from TRBV6-6 and TRBJ1-2; TRBD1 is a possible D gene (5 bases). The germline V gene has CDR1 MNHNY and CDR2 SVGAGI (reference sequence). The CDR3 spans 12 residues. Between the trimmed V and J ends, which lost 5 bases and 8 bases, there was a span of 12 bases. CDR3 region: CASSPIGGGYTF. DNA for the CDR3: TGTGCCAGCAGTCCTATCGGGGGGGGCTACACCTTC.

This rearrangement joins TRBV14 to TRBJ1-1; D is unresolved. The V end was cut by 2 bases, the J end by 0 bases, with 7 bases between. Germline V gene sequence: CDR1 SGHDN, CDR2 FVKESK. The CDR3 is 14 amino acids. This CDR3 is CASSQPKMNTEAFF. Written as DNA, the CDR3 is TGTGCCAGCAGCCAACCTAAAATGAACACTGAAGCTTTCTTT. The full variable domain, rest sourced from reference TRBV14 and TRBJ1-1, is EAGVTQFPSHSVIEKGQTVTLRCDPISGHDNLYWYRRVMGKEIKFLLHFVKESKQDESGMPNNRFLAERTGGTYSTLKVQPAELEDSGVYFCASSQPKMNTEAFFGQGTRLTVV.

V gene TRBV2 combines with J gene TRBJ2-7; D gene ambiguous. Trimming cost V 4 bases and J 9 bases, with 16 bases left between them. The CDR3 runs 13 residues. Germline V CDR1 and CDR2: SNHLY, FYNNEI. This CDR3 reads CASSVDLIPGQYF. The CDR3 DNA reads TGTGCCAGCAGTGTCGACCTGATCCCAGGGCAGTACTTC.

The chain employs TRBV10-1 and TRBJ1-1; D unresolved. The CDR3 has 14 residues. CDR1 is WNHNN, CDR2 SYGVQD, per germline (reference sequence). V dropped 0 bases and J dropped 5 bases, with 10 bases sitting between them. CDR3 DNA sequence: TGCGCCAGCAGTGAGTCGAGGGTGGGTACTGAAGCTTTCTTT. This sequence encodes CASSESRVGTEAFF.

This chain connects TRBV6-2 or TRBV6-3 to TRBJ1-1, with 8 positions matching TRBD1. Germline V lookup: CDR1 MNHEY, CDR2 SVGEGT. The junction had 5 bases not matched to a gene; V was cut back by 6 bases and J by 2 bases. This CDR3 has 14 residues. The CDR3: CASSPTGANTEAFF. The CDR3 bases are TGTGCCAGCAGCCCGACAGGGGCCAACACTGAAGCTTTCTTT.

This rearrangement joins TRBV6-5 to TRBJ1-1; 7 nucleotides match TRBD1. The CDR3 is 14 amino acids. The ends lost 5 bases at V and 7 bases at J; junction bases unmatched: 10. From germline, CDR1 is MNHEY and CDR2 SVGAGI. CDR3 sequence reads: CASSRQGRAIEAFF. CDR3 DNA sequence: TGTGCCAGCAGTCGACAGGGCCGGGCCATTGAAGCTTTCTTT.